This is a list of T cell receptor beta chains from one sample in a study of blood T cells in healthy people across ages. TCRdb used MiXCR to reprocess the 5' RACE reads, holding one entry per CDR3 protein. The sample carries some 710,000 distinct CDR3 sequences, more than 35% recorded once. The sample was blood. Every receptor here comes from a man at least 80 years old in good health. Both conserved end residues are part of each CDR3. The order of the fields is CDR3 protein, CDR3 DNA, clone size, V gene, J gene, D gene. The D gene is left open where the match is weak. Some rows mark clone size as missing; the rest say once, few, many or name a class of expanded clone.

CDR3 protein: CSASGTGISNEQFF
CDR3 DNA: TGCAGTGCTAGCGGGACAGGGATAAGCAATGAGCAGTTCTTC
clone size: .
V gene: TRBV20-1
J gene: TRBJ2-1
D gene: TRBD1

CDR3 protein: CSAEGGIEQYF
CDR3 DNA: TGCAGTGCGGAAGGGGGGATTGAGCAGTACTTC
clone size: few
V gene: TRBV20-1
J gene: TRBJ2-7
D gene: .

CDR3 protein: CASSSTSGSNTGELFF
CDR3 DNA: TGCGCCAGCAGCTCAACTAGCGGATCGAACACCGGGGAGCTGTTTTTT
clone size: .
V gene: TRBV5-1
J gene: TRBJ2-2
D gene: TRBD2

CDR3 protein: CASSQDGSNAEAFF
CDR3 DNA: TGTGCCAGCAGCCAAGATGGGAGTAACGCTGAAGCTTTCTTT
clone size: .
V gene: TRBV3-1
J gene: TRBJ1-1
D gene: .

CDR3 protein: CASSPWRLQETQYF
CDR3 DNA: TGTGCCAGCAGTCCATGGCGATTACAAGAGACCCAGTACTTC
clone size: many
V gene: TRBV27
J gene: TRBJ2-5
D gene: .

CDR3 protein: CASSTTSIGPYEQYF
CDR3 DNA: TGTGCCAGCAGCACCACCAGCATTGGGCCCTACGAGCAGTACTTC
clone size: .
V gene: TRBV7-9
J gene: TRBJ2-7
D gene: .

CDR3 protein: CASSVRRTDTQYF
CDR3 DNA: TGTGCCAGCAGCGTAAGAAGAACAGATACGCAGTATTTT
clone size: few
V gene: TRBV7-6
J gene: TRBJ2-3
D gene: .

CDR3 protein: CASSLSGGSRTGELFF
CDR3 DNA: TGTGCCAGCAGCTTATCTGGCGGGAGTCGAACCGGGGAGCTGTTTTTT
clone size: few
V gene: TRBV7-8
J gene: TRBJ2-2
D gene: TRBD2

CDR3 protein: CASKFSGGAVETQYF
CDR3 DNA: TGTGCCAGCAAGTTTTCCGGTGGGGCAGTGGAGACCCAGTACTTC
clone size: .
V gene: TRBV27
J gene: TRBJ2-5
D gene: .

CDR3 protein: CASSTLGLAGDEQYF
CDR3 DNA: TGTGCCAGTAGTACCCTGGGACTAGCGGGGGACGAGCAGTACTTC
clone size: few
V gene: TRBV19
J gene: TRBJ2-7
D gene: TRBD2

CDR3 protein: CASRSRKSSYNEQFF
CDR3 DNA: TGTGCCAGCAGATCTAGGAAGAGCTCCTACAATGAGCAGTTCTTC
clone size: .
V gene: TRBV12-3/TRBV12-4
J gene: TRBJ2-1
D gene: .

CDR3 protein: CASSQGRGVQETQYF
CDR3 DNA: TGCGCCAGCAGCCAAGGGCGGGGGGTCCAAGAGACCCAGTACTTC
clone size: once
V gene: TRBV4-1
J gene: TRBJ2-5
D gene: TRBD2

CDR3 protein: CSASLPGRDTGELFF
CDR3 DNA: TGCAGTGCTAGTCTCCCGGGACGAGACACCGGGGAGCTGTTTTTT
clone size: few
V gene: TRBV20-1
J gene: TRBJ2-2
D gene: .

CDR3 protein: CASSESPDTQYF
CDR3 DNA: TGTGCCAGCAGTGAATCGCCAGATACGCAGTATTTT
clone size: .
V gene: TRBV6-1
J gene: TRBJ2-3
D gene: .

CDR3 protein: CASSGMAGGELFF
CDR3 DNA: TGTGCCAGCAGCGGGATGGCGGGCGGGGAGCTGTTTTTT
clone size: .
V gene: TRBV7-2
J gene: TRBJ2-2
D gene: .

CDR3 protein: CASSLGVGFYEQFF
CDR3 DNA: TGTGCCAGCAGCTTGGGGGTCGGGTTTTATGAGCAGTTCTTC
clone size: few
V gene: TRBV7-9
J gene: TRBJ2-1
D gene: .

CDR3 protein: CASRQAIYEQYF
CDR3 DNA: TGTGCCAGCAGACAGGCCATATACGAGCAGTACTTC
clone size: .
V gene: TRBV6-2/TRBV6-3
J gene: TRBJ2-7
D gene: .

CDR3 protein: CSGKGGLAGGGSYNEQYF
CDR3 DNA: TGCAGCGGGAAAGGGGGACTAGCGGGGGGTGGCTCCTACAATGAGCAGTACTTC
clone size: .
V gene: TRBV29-1
J gene: TRBJ2-7
D gene: TRBD2

CDR3 protein: CASSERGPGSYNEQFF
CDR3 DNA: TGTGCCAGCAGTGAAAGAGGACCGGGGAGTTACAATGAGCAGTTCTTC
clone size: few
V gene: TRBV25-1
J gene: TRBJ2-1
D gene: .

CDR3 protein: CASSSRTSGLSYNEQFF
CDR3 DNA: TGTGCCAGCAGCTCCCGGACTAGCGGGCTATCCTACAATGAGCAGTTCTTC
clone size: many
V gene: TRBV3-1
J gene: TRBJ2-1
D gene: TRBD2

CDR3 protein: CASSWARDTEAFF
CDR3 DNA: TGTGCCAGCAGTTGGGCCCGGGACACTGAAGCTTTCTTT
clone size: few
V gene: TRBV12-3/TRBV12-4
J gene: TRBJ1-1
D gene: .

CDR3 protein: CASSLNSGLETQYF
CDR3 DNA: TGTGCCAGCAGCTTAAATTCCGGGCTGGAGACCCAGTACTTC
clone size: many
V gene: TRBV7-2
J gene: TRBJ2-5
D gene: .

CDR3 protein: CASSPSGGGEQFF
CDR3 DNA: TGTGCCAGCAGCCCCAGTGGGGGCGGGGAGCAGTTCTTC
clone size: few
V gene: TRBV7-2
J gene: TRBJ2-1
D gene: .

CDR3 protein: CATSPQKDSAYGYTF
CDR3 DNA: TGTGCCACCAGCCCACAAAAAGACAGCGCTTATGGCTACACCTTC
clone size: .
V gene: TRBV15
J gene: TRBJ1-2
D gene: .

CDR3 protein: CASSLISPETQYF
CDR3 DNA: TGTGCCAGCAGCTTAATTTCCCCAGAGACCCAGTACTTC
clone size: .
V gene: TRBV7-9
J gene: TRBJ2-5
D gene: .

CDR3 protein: CASSPNTNEQFF
CDR3 DNA: TGTGCCAGCAGCCCAAACACGAATGAGCAGTTCTTC
clone size: many
V gene: TRBV7-3
J gene: TRBJ2-1
D gene: .

CDR3 protein: CSSRDSNEQYF
CDR3 DNA: TGCAGCAGCCGGGACAGCAACGAGCAGTACTTC
clone size: many
V gene: TRBV29-1
J gene: TRBJ2-7
D gene: TRBD1

CDR3 protein: CATSDFKTGERGYTF
CDR3 DNA: TGTGCCACCAGTGATTTTAAGACAGGGGAGAGGGGCTACACCTTC
clone size: .
V gene: TRBV24-1
J gene: TRBJ1-2
D gene: TRBD1

CDR3 protein: CASSFGGGPSDEQFF
CDR3 DNA: TGTGCCAGCAGTTTTGGAGGCGGTCCAAGCGATGAGCAGTTCTTC
clone size: .
V gene: TRBV12-3/TRBV12-4
J gene: TRBJ2-1
D gene: .

CDR3 protein: CASSSRGGQANSVIQYF
CDR3 DNA: TGTGCCAGCAGCTCTAGGGGGGGGCAGGCAAATTCCGTCATTCAGTACTTC
clone size: few
V gene: TRBV7-2
J gene: TRBJ2-4
D gene: .

CDR3 protein: CASSFAGFTDTQYF
CDR3 DNA: TGTGCCAGCAGCTTCGCGGGATTCACAGATACGCAGTATTTT
clone size: .
V gene: TRBV7-2
J gene: TRBJ2-3
D gene: .

CDR3 protein: CAWSPGTASYGYTF
CDR3 DNA: TGTGCCTGGAGCCCCGGGACAGCGAGCTATGGCTACACCTTC
clone size: .
V gene: TRBV30
J gene: TRBJ1-2
D gene: TRBD1

CDR3 protein: CASSLGRDIYEQYF
CDR3 DNA: TGTGCCAGCAGCTTAGGGCGGGACATCTACGAGCAGTACTTC
clone size: .
V gene: TRBV11-1
J gene: TRBJ2-7
D gene: .

CDR3 protein: CASKGDSNQPQHF
CDR3 DNA: TGTGCCAGCAAGGGAGATTCCAATCAGCCCCAGCATTTT
clone size: .
V gene: TRBV7-2
J gene: TRBJ1-5
D gene: .

CDR3 protein: CASKGLAGGVADTQYF
CDR3 DNA: TGTGCCAGCAAAGGACTAGCGGGAGGTGTGGCAGATACGCAGTATTTT
clone size: few
V gene: TRBV2
J gene: TRBJ2-3
D gene: TRBD2

CDR3 protein: CASSLINLWGEAPNEQFF
CDR3 DNA: TGTGCCAGCAGTTTGATTAATCTTTGGGGGGAGGCCCCCAATGAGCAGTTCTTC
clone size: .
V gene: TRBV28
J gene: TRBJ2-1
D gene: .

CDR3 protein: CATSDHRLAGGPPDTQYF
CDR3 DNA: TGTGCCACCAGTGATCATCGACTAGCGGGAGGCCCCCCAGATACGCAGTATTTT
clone size: .
V gene: TRBV24-1
J gene: TRBJ2-3
D gene: TRBD2

CDR3 protein: CASSPLGLTPTWGNEQFF
CDR3 DNA: TGTGCCAGCTCACCACTAGGATTGACACCCACCTGGGGCAATGAGCAGTTCTTC
clone size: .
V gene: TRBV18
J gene: TRBJ2-1
D gene: .

CDR3 protein: CASARGLAGVGQFF
CDR3 DNA: TGTGCCAGCGCCCGGGGACTAGCGGGAGTTGGGCAGTTCTTC
clone size: .
V gene: TRBV12-3/TRBV12-4
J gene: TRBJ2-1
D gene: TRBD2

CDR3 protein: CASSRGTSWAGELFF
CDR3 DNA: TGTGCCAGCAGCCGCGGGACGAGCTGGGCCGGGGAGCTGTTTTTT
clone size: .
V gene: TRBV7-2
J gene: TRBJ2-2
D gene: .